This T cell receptor beta chain was obtained from a study of blood T cell repertoires in COVID-19. Whole-study context: COVID-19 samples, acute and convalescent, were from the United States, Italy and Spain. Nucleic acid was either cDNA or gDNA, and it came from T cells, B-cell-depleted T cells, or PBMCs.

The CDR3 extends over 15 amino acids. Looked up from germline, CDR1 is LGHNA and CDR2 is YSLEER. The germline V and J ends were trimmed by 4 bases and 2 bases, with 14 bases remaining between them. In the study's own analysis: Reference gene primers were amplified, and this amplification served to estimate nucleated cell counts. Clones were sequenced by immunoSEQ multiplex PCR, and TCRdb holds only the in-frame ones, with some missing. The V and J calls and the clone size are those of that table, but D and trimming were determined from the DNA. The data show about 250,000 clones, around 88% seen once. Seattle researchers signed up patients amid active infection and tracked them longitudinally.

This rearrangement joins TRBV4-3 to TRBJ2-5, with D perhaps TRBD2 (7 bases). The sequence came from a woman in her thirties with COVID-19, enrolled during active disease. Sequenced material: peripheral blood. CDR3 DNA: TGCGCCAGCAGCCCCGCGGCGGGGGCGCAAGAGACCCAGTACTTC. Translating it yields CASSPAAGAQETQYF.